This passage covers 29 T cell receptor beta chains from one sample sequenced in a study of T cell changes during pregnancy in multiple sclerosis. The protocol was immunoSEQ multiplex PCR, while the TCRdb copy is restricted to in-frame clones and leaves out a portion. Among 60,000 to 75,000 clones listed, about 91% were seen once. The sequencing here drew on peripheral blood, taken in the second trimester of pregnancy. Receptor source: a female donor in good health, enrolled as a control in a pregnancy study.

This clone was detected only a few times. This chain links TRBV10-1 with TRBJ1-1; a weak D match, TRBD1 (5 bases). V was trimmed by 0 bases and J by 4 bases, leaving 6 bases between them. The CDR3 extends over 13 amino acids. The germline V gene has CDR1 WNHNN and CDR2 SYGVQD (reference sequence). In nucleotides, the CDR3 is TGCGCCAGCAGTGAGTCTCAGGGCACTGAAGCTTTCTTT. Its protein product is CASSESQGTEAFF.

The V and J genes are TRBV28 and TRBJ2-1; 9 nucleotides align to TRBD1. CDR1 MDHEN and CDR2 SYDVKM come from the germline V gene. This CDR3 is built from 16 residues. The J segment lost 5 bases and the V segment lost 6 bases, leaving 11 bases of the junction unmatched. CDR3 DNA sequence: TGTGCCAGCAGACTCTTAGGGACAGGGAGAGACAATGAGCAGTTCTTC. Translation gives CASRLLGTGRDNEQFF.

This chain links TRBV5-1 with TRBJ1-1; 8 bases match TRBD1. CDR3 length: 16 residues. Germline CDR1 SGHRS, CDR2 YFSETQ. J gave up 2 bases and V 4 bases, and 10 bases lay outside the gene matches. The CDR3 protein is CASSPWTGTANTEAFF. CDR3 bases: TGCGCCAGCAGCCCGTGGACAGGGACGGCCAACACTGAAGCTTTCTTT. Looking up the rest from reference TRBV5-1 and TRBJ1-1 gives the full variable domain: KAGVTQTPRYLIKTRGQQVTLSCSPISGHRSVSWYQQTPGQGLQFLFEYFSETQRNKGNFPGRFSGRQFSNSRSEMNVSTLELGDSALYLCASSPWTGTANTEAFFGQGTRLTVV.

For the CDR3, the DNA is TGTGCCACCAGCAGAGAGGGACAGGGCAAAAACATTCAGTACTTC. Its protein product is CATSREGQGKNIQYF. The V gene is TRBV15, the J gene TRBJ2-4, with 9 bases identical to TRBD1. Germline V gene lookup returns CDR1 LNHNV and CDR2 YYDKDF (reference sequence). This CDR3 has 15 amino acids. The ends lost 0 bases at V and 3 bases at J; junction bases unmatched: 0. The whole variable domain, filled in from reference TRBV15 and TRBJ2-4, reads DAMVIQNPRYQVTQFGKPVTLSCSQTLNHNVMYWYQQKSSQAPKLLFHYYDKDFNNEADTPDNFQSRRPNTSFCFLDIRSPGLGDTAMYLCATSREGQGKNIQYFGAGTRLSVL.

CDR3 region: CASSAGQGGFYEQYF. CDR3 bases: TGTGCCAGCAGCGCGGGACAGGGAGGATTTTACGAGCAGTACTTC. This sequence joins TRBV7-9 and TRBJ2-7, with 9 bases identical to TRBD1. Germline V gives CDR1 SEHNR, CDR2 FQNEAQ (reference sequence). The length of the CDR3 is 15 residues. J lost 4 bases, V lost 5 bases, and 9 bases had no gene match.

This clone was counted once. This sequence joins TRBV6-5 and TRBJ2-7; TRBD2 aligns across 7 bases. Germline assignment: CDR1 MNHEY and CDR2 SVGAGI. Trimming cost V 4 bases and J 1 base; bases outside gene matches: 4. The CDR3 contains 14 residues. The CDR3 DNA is TGTGCCAGCAGTTCACCGGGACTATCCTACGAGCAGTACTTC. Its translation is CASSSPGLSYEQYF.

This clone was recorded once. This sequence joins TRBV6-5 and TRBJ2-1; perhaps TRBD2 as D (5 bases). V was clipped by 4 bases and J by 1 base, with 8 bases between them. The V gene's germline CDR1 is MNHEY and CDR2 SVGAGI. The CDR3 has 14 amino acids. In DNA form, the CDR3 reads TGTGCCAGCAGTTTGGGGAGATCCTACAATGAGCAGTTCTTC. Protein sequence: CASSLGRSYNEQFF.

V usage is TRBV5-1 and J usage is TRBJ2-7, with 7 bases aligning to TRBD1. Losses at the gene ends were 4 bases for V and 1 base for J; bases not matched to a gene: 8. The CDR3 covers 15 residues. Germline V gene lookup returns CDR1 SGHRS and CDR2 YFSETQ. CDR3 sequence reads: CASSRDATGSYEQYF. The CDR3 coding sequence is TGCGCCAGCAGCCGAGACGCGACAGGGTCCTACGAGCAGTACTTC.

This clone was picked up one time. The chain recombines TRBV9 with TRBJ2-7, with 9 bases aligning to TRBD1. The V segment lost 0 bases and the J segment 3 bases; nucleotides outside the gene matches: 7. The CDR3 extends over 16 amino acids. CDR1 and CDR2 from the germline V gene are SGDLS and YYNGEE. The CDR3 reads CASSVGPRTGDYEQYF. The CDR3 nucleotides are TGTGCCAGCAGCGTAGGGCCGAGGACAGGGGACTACGAGCAGTACTTC.

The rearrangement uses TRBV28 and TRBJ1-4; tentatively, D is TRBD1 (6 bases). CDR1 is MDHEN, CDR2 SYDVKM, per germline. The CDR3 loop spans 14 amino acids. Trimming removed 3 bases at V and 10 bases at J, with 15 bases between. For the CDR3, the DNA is TGTGCCAGCAGTTTTAGTGATAGGGGGGGAAAACTGTTTTTT. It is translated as CASSFSDRGGKLFF.

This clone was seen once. This CDR3 is CASSLDASGTDVSYEQYF. DNA for the CDR3: TGCGCCAGCAGCTTGGACGCTAGCGGGACGGACGTCTCATACGAGCAGTACTTC. J is TRBJ2-7 and V is TRBV5-1; TRBD2 aligns across 9 bases. Per the germline V gene, CDR1 is SGHRS and CDR2 is YFSETQ. Germline trimming cut 0 bases from V and 4 bases from J; bases unmatched to any gene: 14. This CDR3 is 18 amino acids long.

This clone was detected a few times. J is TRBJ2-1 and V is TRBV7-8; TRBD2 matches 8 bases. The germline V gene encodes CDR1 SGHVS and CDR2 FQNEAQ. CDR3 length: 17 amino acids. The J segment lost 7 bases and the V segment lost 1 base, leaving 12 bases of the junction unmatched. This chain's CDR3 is CASSLDGGSGRRNEQFF. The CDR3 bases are TGTGCCAGCAGCTTAGACGGTGGGAGCGGGAGAAGAAATGAGCAGTTCTTC.

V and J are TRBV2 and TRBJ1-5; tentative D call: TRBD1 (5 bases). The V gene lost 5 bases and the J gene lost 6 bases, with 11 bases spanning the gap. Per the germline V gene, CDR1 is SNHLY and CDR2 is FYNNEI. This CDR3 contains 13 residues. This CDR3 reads CASSRQHGQPQHF. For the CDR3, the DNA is TGTGCCAGCAGTCGACAGCACGGTCAGCCCCAGCATTTT. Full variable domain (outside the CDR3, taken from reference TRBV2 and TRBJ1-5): EPEVTQTPSHQVTQMGQEVILRCVPISNHLYFYWYRQILGQKVEFLVSFYNNEISEKSEIFDDQFSVERPDGSNFTLKIRSTKLEDSAMYFCASSRQHGQPQHFGDGTRLSIL.

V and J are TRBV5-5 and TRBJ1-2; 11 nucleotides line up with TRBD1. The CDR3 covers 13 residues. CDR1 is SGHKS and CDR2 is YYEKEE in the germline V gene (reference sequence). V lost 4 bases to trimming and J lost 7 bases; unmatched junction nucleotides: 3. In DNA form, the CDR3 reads TGTGCCAGCAGCAAGGACAGGGGGCTTGGCTACACCTTC. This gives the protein CASSKDRGLGYTF.

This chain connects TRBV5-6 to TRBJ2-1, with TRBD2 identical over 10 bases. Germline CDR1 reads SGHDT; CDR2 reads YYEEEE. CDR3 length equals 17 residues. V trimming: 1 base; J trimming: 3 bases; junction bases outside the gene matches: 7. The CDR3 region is CASSLRKRGGFYNEQFF. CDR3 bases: TGTGCCAGCAGCTTGAGAAAGCGGGGGGGCTTCTACAATGAGCAGTTCTTC.

The CDR3 DNA reads as TGTGCCAGCACGCCAGGTTACCTCACTGAAGCTTTCTTT. This gives the protein CASTPGYLTEAFF. The J gene is TRBJ1-1, the V gene TRBV7-9; D not resolved. The CDR3 is 13 residues long. Trimming removed 7 bases from V and 4 bases from J, with 13 bases in between. Germline CDR1 and CDR2: SEHNR and FQNEAQ (reference sequence).

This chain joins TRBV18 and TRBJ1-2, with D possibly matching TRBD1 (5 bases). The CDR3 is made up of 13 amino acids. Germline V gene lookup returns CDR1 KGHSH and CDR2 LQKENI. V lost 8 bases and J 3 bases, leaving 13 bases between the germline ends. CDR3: CASILDSHYGYTF. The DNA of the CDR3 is TGTGCCAGCATTTTAGACAGTCACTATGGCTACACCTTC.

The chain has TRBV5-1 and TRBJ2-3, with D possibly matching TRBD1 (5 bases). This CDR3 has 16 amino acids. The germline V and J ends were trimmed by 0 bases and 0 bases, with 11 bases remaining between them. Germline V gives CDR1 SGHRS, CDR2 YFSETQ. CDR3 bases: TGCGCCAGCAGCTTGGCCCCGACAGCTAGCACAGATACGCAGTATTTT. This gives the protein CASSLAPTASTDTQYF.

CDR3 sequence reads: CASSRGQGTDTQYF. DNA for the CDR3: TGCGCCAGCAGCCGTGGACAGGGCACAGATACGCAGTATTTT. V is TRBV5-1 and J is TRBJ2-3, with 7 bases fitting TRBD1. CDR3 length: 14 residues. CDR1 and CDR2 from the germline V gene are SGHRS and YFSETQ. V trimming: 4 bases; J trimming: 1 base; junction bases outside the gene matches: 3. The variable domain in full, completed from reference TRBV5-1 and TRBJ2-3, reads KAGVTQTPRYLIKTRGQQVTLSCSPISGHRSVSWYQQTPGQGLQFLFEYFSETQRNKGNFPGRFSGRQFSNSRSEMNVSTLELGDSALYLCASSRGQGTDTQYFGPGTRLTVL.

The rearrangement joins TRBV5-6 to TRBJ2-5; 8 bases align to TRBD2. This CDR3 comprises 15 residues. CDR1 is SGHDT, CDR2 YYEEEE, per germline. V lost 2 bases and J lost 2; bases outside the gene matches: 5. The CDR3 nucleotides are TGTGCCAGCAGCTTCCAACGGGGGGGACAAGAGACCCAGTACTTC. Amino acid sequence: CASSFQRGGQETQYF.

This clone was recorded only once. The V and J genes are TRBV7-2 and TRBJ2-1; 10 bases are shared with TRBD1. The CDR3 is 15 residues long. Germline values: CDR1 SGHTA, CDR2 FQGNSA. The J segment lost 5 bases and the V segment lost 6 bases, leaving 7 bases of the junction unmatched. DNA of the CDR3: TGTGCCAGCAGGAATCGGGACAGGGGACACAATGAGCAGTTCTTC. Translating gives CASRNRDRGHNEQFF.

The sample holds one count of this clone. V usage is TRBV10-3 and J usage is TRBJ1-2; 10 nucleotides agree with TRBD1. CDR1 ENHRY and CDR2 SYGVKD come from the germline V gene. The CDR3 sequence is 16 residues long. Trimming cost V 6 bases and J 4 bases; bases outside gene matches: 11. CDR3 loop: CAISLRDRGVGYGYTF. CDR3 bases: TGTGCCATCAGCCTCCGGGACAGGGGCGTAGGCTATGGCTACACCTTC.

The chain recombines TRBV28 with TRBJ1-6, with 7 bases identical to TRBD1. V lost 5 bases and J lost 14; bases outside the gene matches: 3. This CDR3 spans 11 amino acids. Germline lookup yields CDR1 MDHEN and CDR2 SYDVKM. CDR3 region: CASSPTGALHF. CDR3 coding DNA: TGTGCCAGCAGTCCAACAGGGGCCCTCCACTTT.

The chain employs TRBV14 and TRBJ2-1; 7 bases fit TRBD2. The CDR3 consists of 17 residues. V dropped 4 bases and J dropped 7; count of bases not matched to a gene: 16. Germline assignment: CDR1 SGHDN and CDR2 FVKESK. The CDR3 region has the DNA TGTGCCAGCAGCCTAAGCTTCTGGCTCGAGGGAGGGAATGAGCAGTTCTTC. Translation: CASSLSFWLEGGNEQFF.

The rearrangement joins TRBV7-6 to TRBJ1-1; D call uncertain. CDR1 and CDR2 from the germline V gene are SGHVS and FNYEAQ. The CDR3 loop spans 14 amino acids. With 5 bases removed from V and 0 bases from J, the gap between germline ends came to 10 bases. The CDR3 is CASSPKEMNTEAFF. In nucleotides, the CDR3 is TGTGCCAGCAGCCCTAAAGAGATGAACACTGAAGCTTTCTTT.

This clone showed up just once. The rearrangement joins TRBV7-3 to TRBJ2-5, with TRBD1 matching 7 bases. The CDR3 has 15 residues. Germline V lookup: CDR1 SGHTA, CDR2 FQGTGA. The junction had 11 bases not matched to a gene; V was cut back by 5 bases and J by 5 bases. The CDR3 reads CASSQQTGLVETQYF. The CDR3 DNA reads TGTGCCAGCAGCCAACAGACAGGGTTAGTGGAGACCCAGTACTTC. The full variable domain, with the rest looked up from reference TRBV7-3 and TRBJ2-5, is GAGVSQTPSNKVTEKGKYVELRCDPISGHTALYWYRQSLGQGPEFLIYFQGTGAADDSGLPNDRFFAVRPEGSVSTLKIQRTERGDSAVYLCASSQQTGLVETQYFGPGTRLLVL.

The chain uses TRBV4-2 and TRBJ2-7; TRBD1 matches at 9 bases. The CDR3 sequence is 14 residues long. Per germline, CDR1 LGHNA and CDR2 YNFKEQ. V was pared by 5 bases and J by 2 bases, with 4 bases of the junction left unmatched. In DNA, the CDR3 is TGTGCCAGCAGCGTGAACAGGGGGCCCTACGAGCAGTACTTC. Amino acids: CASSVNRGPYEQYF.

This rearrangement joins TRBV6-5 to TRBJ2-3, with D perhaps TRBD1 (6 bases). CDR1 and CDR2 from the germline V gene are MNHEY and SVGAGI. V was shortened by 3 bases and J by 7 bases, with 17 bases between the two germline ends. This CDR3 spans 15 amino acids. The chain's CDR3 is CASSYDGQPIYTQYF. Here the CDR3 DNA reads TGTGCCAGCAGTTATGATGGACAGCCCATTTATACGCAGTATTTT.

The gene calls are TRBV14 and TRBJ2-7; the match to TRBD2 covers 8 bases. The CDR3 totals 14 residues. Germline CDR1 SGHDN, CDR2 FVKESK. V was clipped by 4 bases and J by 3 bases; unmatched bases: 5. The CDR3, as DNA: TGTGCCAGCAGCCCGGCGGGGGGCTACTACGAGCAGTACTTC. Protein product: CASSPAGGYYEQYF.